These 30 T cell receptor beta chains were all obtained from the same sample, sequenced in a study of Ad26.COV2.S vaccination and SARS-CoV-2 variants. TCRdb's table, derived via immunoSEQ multiplex PCR, lists solely in-frame clones and lacks some. The sample has 250,000 to 300,000 clones; 80% to 90% are singletons. Treatment reported: some 20 received Ad26.COV2.S at low or high dose, single or two shots; five or six received placebo; per-sample allocation not given. After the first vaccine or placebo injection, samples were drawn on day 63. The sample consisted of peripheral blood, taken in a trial of Ad26.COV2.S vaccine versus placebo. The receptors derive from a person between 18 and 65 years old who received the Ad26.COV2.S COVID-19 vaccine or a placebo.

The chain couples TRBV5-6 to TRBJ2-2, with TRBD1 matching over 9 bases. The germline CDR1 and CDR2 sequences are SGHDT and YYEEEE. With V trimmed by 2 bases and J by 4 bases, 6 bases remained unmatched. The CDR3 is made up of 16 amino acids. The CDR3 DNA reads as TGTGCCAGCAGCTTTTGGACAGGGGCCTTCACCGGGGAGCTGTTTTTT. It encodes CASSFWTGAFTGELFF.

This clone was recorded many times. The CDR3 sequence: CASSIRHLDEQYF. The CDR3 bases are TGTGCCAGCAGCATACGCCATCTTGACGAGCAGTACTTC. This chain joins TRBV7-7 and TRBJ2-7; no definite D call. CDR1 and CDR2 from the germline V gene are SSHAT and FNYEAQ (reference sequence). The V end lost 5 bases, the J end lost 5 bases, and 13 bases lay between the germline ends. This CDR3 region has 13 residues.

V is TRBV6-2 or TRBV6-3 and J is TRBJ2-1; 10 nucleotides match TRBD2. The CDR3 is 14 amino acids. Germline-derived CDR1 and CDR2 are MNHEY and SVGEGT. Unmatched junction bases numbered 4, after V lost 1 base and J lost 10 bases. CDR3 coding DNA: TGTGCCAGCAGTTACTTTAGCGGGGGGACGGAGCAGTTCTTC. This sequence encodes CASSYFSGGTEQFF.

The rearrangement links TRBV27 to TRBJ2-5, with D possibly matching TRBD1 (6 bases). This CDR3 has 16 residues. CDR1 and CDR2 from the germline V gene are MNHEY and SMNVEV (reference sequence). V was clipped by 2 bases and J by 1 base, with 14 bases between them. The CDR3 DNA is TGTGCCAGCAGTTTACAGACAGGTGCCCCCCAAGAGACCCAGTACTTC. Protein: CASSLQTGAPQETQYF.

The rearrangement uses TRBV18 and TRBJ2-5; TRBD2 agrees at 8 bases. The CDR3 totals 18 residues. Trimming cost V 3 bases and J 7 bases; bases outside gene matches: 19. Germline V lookup: CDR1 KGHSH, CDR2 LQKENI. CDR3 in DNA: TGTGCCAGCTCACCGATCGGGATAGCGGGACCCCCATCAGGGACCCAGTACTTC. Its protein is CASSPIGIAGPPSGTQYF.

A single count supports this clone. This rearrangement joins TRBV5-1 to TRBJ1-2; the D gene is possibly TRBD1 (5 bases). The germline V gene encodes CDR1 SGHRS and CDR2 YFSETQ. V lost 4 bases and J 0 bases, leaving 10 bases between the germline ends. The CDR3 has 14 amino acids. CDR3 nucleotides: TGCGCCAGCAGCCCCGACAGCTCTAACTATGGCTACACCTTC. Amino acids: CASSPDSSNYGYTF.

V gene TRBV4-2 combines with J gene TRBJ2-5; D gene uncertain. Germline V gene sequence: CDR1 LGHNA, CDR2 YNFKEQ. V was cut by 1 base and J by 2 bases, with 8 bases left in between. The CDR3 has 14 residues. CDR3 in DNA: TGTGCCAGCAGCCAAGTGGGCAGGCAAGAGACCCAGTACTTC. It translates to CASSQVGRQETQYF.

The chain has TRBV7-6 and TRBJ2-3, with 8 bases aligning to TRBD2. The junction had 10 bases not matched to a gene; V was cut back by 4 bases and J by 4 bases. The germline V gene encodes CDR1 SGHVS and CDR2 FNYEAQ. The CDR3 contains 16 residues. CDR3 sequence reads: CASSSGLASGADTQYF. The CDR3 bases are TGTGCCAGCAGCTCCGGACTAGCCTCAGGCGCAGATACGCAGTATTTT.

As regards this clone: The same CDR3 is also encoded by other DNA sequences in this sample. The rearrangement uses TRBV7-7 and TRBJ2-1; D possibly corresponds to TRBD2 (5 bases). CDR1 and CDR2 (germline): SSHAT, FNYEAQ (reference sequence). V was shortened by 5 bases and J by 5 bases, with 16 bases between the two germline ends. The CDR3 runs to 15 residues. CDR3 coding DNA: TGTGCCAGCAGCCCTCGGGAAGGGTTGAACAATGAGCAGTTCTTC. Its translation: CASSPREGLNNEQFF.

The chain recombines TRBV9 with TRBJ2-6; D unclear. The germline V and J ends were trimmed by 2 bases and 0 bases, with 12 bases remaining between them. From germline, CDR1 is SGDLS and CDR2 YYNGEE. CDR3 length: 17 residues. CDR3 nucleotides: TGTGCCAGCAGCGTCCGCCTAGAGGTCTCTGGGGCCAACGTCCTGACTTTC. It yields the protein CASSVRLEVSGANVLTF.

V and J are TRBV4-1 and TRBJ2-5; the D gene is possibly TRBD2 (5 bases). The CDR3 runs 14 residues. Germline CDR1 reads MGHRA; CDR2 reads YSYEKL. V lost 2 bases, J lost 5 bases, and 12 bases lay in between. CDR3 protein: CASSQSLQRETQYF. CDR3 coding DNA: TGCGCCAGCAGCCAATCATTACAGCGGGAGACCCAGTACTTC.

The CDR3, as DNA: TGTGCCATCAGTGAGTCGACAGTCTCCTACGAGCAGTACTTC. Encoded protein: CAISESTVSYEQYF. This chain uses TRBV10-3 with TRBJ2-7, with a possible D match to TRBD1 (5 bases). Germline V gives CDR1 ENHRY, CDR2 SYGVKD. The CDR3 extends over 14 amino acids. The V end lost 0 bases, the J end lost 0 bases, and 6 bases lay between the germline ends.

The rearrangement joins TRBV2 to TRBJ2-1; 7 positions match TRBD1. Germline CDR1 and CDR2: SNHLY and FYNNEI. This CDR3 is 13 amino acids long. The junction had 3 bases not matched to a gene; V was cut back by 5 bases and J by 5 bases. DNA for the CDR3: TGTGCCAGCAGTCAGGGACAGAACAATGAGCAGTTCTTC. Encoded protein: CASSQGQNNEQFF.

The J gene is TRBJ2-1, the V gene TRBV7-9; 7 nucleotides match TRBD2. The CDR3 loop spans 15 amino acids. The germline gives CDR1 SEHNR, CDR2 FQNEAQ (reference sequence). Losses at the gene ends were 5 bases for V and 6 bases for J; bases not matched to a gene: 10. The CDR3 DNA follows: TGTGCCAGCAGCGACGGGCGGGACTATTCCAATGAGCAGTTCTTC. It specifies CASSDGRDYSNEQFF. Full variable domain (rest looked up from reference TRBV7-9 and TRBJ2-1): DTGVSQNPRHKITKRGQNVTFRCDPISEHNRLYWYRQTLGQGPEFLTYFQNEAQLEKSRLLSDRFSAERPKGSFSTLEIQRTEQGDSAMYLCASSDGRDYSNEQFFGPGTRLTVL.

The V gene is TRBV5-1, the J gene TRBJ2-7; 10 positions agree with TRBD1. CDR1 and CDR2 (germline): SGHRS, YFSETQ. The ends lost 0 bases at V and 5 bases at J; junction bases unmatched: 2. CDR3 length: 14 amino acids. For the CDR3, the DNA is TGCGCCAGCAGCTTGGGTGGGACAGGGGACGAGCAGTACTTC. Its translation is CASSLGGTGDEQYF.

V usage is TRBV12-3 or TRBV12-4 and J usage is TRBJ2-5; unclear D gene. The V end was cut by 2 bases, the J end by 4 bases, with 8 bases between. This CDR3 has 13 amino acids. The CDR3 nucleotides are TGTGCCAGCAGTTTATTGGGGATAGAGACCCAGTACTTC. It encodes CASSLLGIETQYF.

The gene calls are TRBV7-6 and TRBJ1-6; D gene uncertain. The CDR3 consists of 12 residues. V lost 8 bases to trimming and J lost 8 bases, with 10 bases between them. Per the germline V gene, CDR1 is SGHVS and CDR2 is FNYEAQ. CDR3 DNA: TGTGCCAGCTCTGTGGGTGATTCACCCCTCCACTTT. Translated, it gives CASSVGDSPLHF.

This clone showed up just once. The CDR3, as DNA: TGTGCCAGCAGACCCGGGACCGCTGGGAATGAGCAGTTCTTC. Translated: CASRPGTAGNEQFF. The chain uses TRBV7-9 and TRBJ2-1; D possibly uses TRBD1 or TRBD2 (5 bases each). Trimming stripped 6 bases from V and 7 bases from J, with 16 bases between. The CDR3 is made up of 14 amino acids. Germline lookup yields CDR1 SEHNR and CDR2 FQNEAQ (reference sequence).

The chain recombines TRBV30 with TRBJ2-5; possibly TRBD2 for D (7 bases). CDR1 is GTSNPN, CDR2 SVGIG, per germline (reference sequence). The length of the CDR3 is 15 residues. V lost 7 bases to trimming and J lost 2 bases, with 20 bases between them. The CDR3: CASATGGWTQETQYF. CDR3 in DNA: TGTGCCTCGGCTACGGGGGGCTGGACTCAAGAGACCCAGTACTTC.

This chain joins TRBV5-6 and TRBJ2-7; TRBD1 aligns across 8 bases. CDR3 length: 12 amino acids. CDR1 and CDR2 from the germline V gene are SGHDT and YYEEEE. J was trimmed by 11 bases and V by 2 bases; bases with no gene match: 6. The CDR3 loop reads CASSLQDRVEYF. The CDR3 coding sequence is TGTGCCAGCAGCTTACAGGACAGGGTGGAGTACTTC.

V gene TRBV7-9 combines with J gene TRBJ2-3; TRBD2 matches 11 bases. CDR3 length: 17 amino acids. The V gene end was trimmed by 2 bases and the J gene end by 2 bases; junction bases not matched to a gene: 6. Germline V lookup: CDR1 SEHNR, CDR2 FQNEAQ (reference sequence). The CDR3 region is CASSLRASGGPTDTQYF. DNA of the CDR3: TGTGCCAGCAGCTTAAGGGCTAGCGGGGGGCCCACAGATACGCAGTATTTT. The full variable domain, completed using reference TRBV7-9 and TRBJ2-3, is DTGVSQNPRHKITKRGQNVTFRCDPISEHNRLYWYRQTLGQGPEFLTYFQNEAQLEKSRLLSDRFSAERPKGSFSTLEIQRTEQGDSAMYLCASSLRASGGPTDTQYFGPGTRLTVL.

A word on this clone: Other DNA sequences in this sample translate to the same CDR3. This rearrangement joins TRBV5-1 to TRBJ2-2; D is unresolved. V was cut by 0 bases and J by 4 bases, with 4 bases left in between. The CDR3 is 13 amino acids. Germline V lookup: CDR1 SGHRS, CDR2 YFSETQ. The CDR3 loop is CASSLEGTGELFF. DNA of the CDR3: TGCGCCAGCAGCTTGGAGGGCACCGGGGAGCTGTTTTTT.

This clone was detected a few times. This rearrangement joins TRBV10-2 to TRBJ1-2; possible D gene TRBD1, 5 bases. Trimming shortened V by 6 bases and J by 8 bases, and 13 bases separated the two germline ends. The CDR3 is 12 residues long. Germline CDR1 WSHSY, CDR2 SAAADI. The CDR3 DNA sequence: TGCGCCAGCAGCCTGCTGGGGGAGGGCTACACCTTC. Its protein is CASSLLGEGYTF.

In DNA form, the CDR3 reads TGTGCCAGCAGGCCCCGACAGGGGGGTCGTGGCTACACCTTC. Translated: CASRPRQGGRGYTF. The genes are TRBV2 and TRBJ1-2; 9 bases align to TRBD1. V was clipped by 6 bases and J by 7 bases; unmatched bases: 9. CDR1 and CDR2 from the germline V gene are SNHLY and FYNNEI. This CDR3 is built from 14 residues.

This rearrangement joins TRBV5-1 to TRBJ2-5; TRBD2 matches 10 bases. Per the germline V gene, CDR1 is SGHRS and CDR2 is YFSETQ. CDR3 length: 15 residues. With 0 bases clipped from V and 5 bases from J, the junction kept 4 bases outside the gene matches. The CDR3 protein is CASSLGLAGEETQYF. CDR3 bases: TGCGCCAGCAGCTTGGGGCTAGCGGGAGAGGAGACCCAGTACTTC.

The V and J genes are TRBV12-3 or TRBV12-4 and TRBJ2-5, with D possibly being TRBD2 (6 bases). This CDR3 has 13 residues. V lost 3 bases to trimming and J lost 3 bases, with 8 bases between them. The CDR3 loop reads CASSLGGKETQYF. CDR3 sequence (DNA): TGTGCCAGCAGTTTGGGCGGGAAAGAGACCCAGTACTTC.

The V and J genes are TRBV18 and TRBJ1-2, with a weak D call TRBD1 (6 bases). V was clipped by 4 bases and J by 10 bases, with 13 bases between them. Germline CDR1 reads KGHSH; CDR2 reads LQKENI. CDR3 length: 12 amino acids. This CDR3 is CASSLNNRDYTF. CDR3 DNA sequence: TGTGCCAGCTCACTGAACAACAGGGACTACACCTTC.

The V gene is TRBV15, the J gene TRBJ2-1; tentatively, D is TRBD1 or TRBD2 (5 bases each). This CDR3 has 17 amino acids. Germline CDR1 LNHNV, CDR2 YYDKDF (reference sequence). Deletions cut 0 bases from V and 5 bases from J, with 17 bases between. The CDR3 is CATSRDRGAEIHNEQFF. The CDR3 DNA is TGTGCCACCAGCAGAGATCGAGGGGCGGAGATCCACAATGAGCAGTTCTTC.

CDR3 residues: CATSTTPFTTDTQYF. As DNA, the CDR3 is TGTGCCACCAGCACTACACCATTTACAACAGATACGCAGTATTTT. The V call is TRBV15, the J call TRBJ2-3, with D unclear. CDR3 length: 15 amino acids. Per the germline V gene, CDR1 is LNHNV and CDR2 is YYDKDF (reference sequence). V gave up 4 bases and J gave up 3 bases, with 14 bases separating them.

V and J are TRBV5-1 and TRBJ2-2; weak D call: TRBD1 (5 bases). The CDR3 covers 19 residues. V was clipped by 1 base and J by 0 bases, with 19 bases between them. CDR1 is SGHRS, CDR2 YFSETQ, per germline. Here the CDR3 reads CASSLYRGSQISNTGELFF. CDR3 in DNA: TGCGCCAGCAGCTTGTATAGGGGCAGCCAGATCTCGAACACCGGGGAGCTGTTTTTT.